The 3 T cell receptor beta chains listed next were all sequenced from one sample in a study of response to subunit inactivated influenza vaccine. MiXCR was run by TCRdb on the RT-PCR reads, yielding one entry per CDR3 protein. The repertoire holds just over 300,000 distinct CDR3 sequences, approximately 21% seen once, with around a tenth in the top ten. The sample consisted of PBMCs from blood, taken 21 months after vaccination. The receptors here all came from a man between 50 and 69 years old who received an inactivated influenza vaccine.

This clonotype was picked up a small number of times. The chain links TRBV5-1 to TRBJ2-5; 10 bases fit TRBD2. The CDR3 length is 15 residues. V was clipped by 0 bases and J by 4 bases; unmatched bases: 3. Germline assignment: CDR1 SGHRS and CDR2 YFSETQ. As DNA, the CDR3 is TGCGCCAGCAGCTTGGGACTAGCGGGTCCAGAGACCCAGTACTTC. Amino acid sequence: CASSLGLAGPETQYF.

A few counts support this clonotype. The chain carries TRBV28 and TRBJ1-5; TRBD1 matches at 9 bases. Germline V lookup: CDR1 MDHEN, CDR2 SYDVKM. The CDR3 has 15 amino acids. Trimming at V came to 5 bases and at J to 5 bases, leaving 7 bases not matched to a gene. This CDR3 reads CASSLPGQGYQPQHF. DNA of the CDR3: TGTGCCAGCAGTCTCCCGGGACAGGGTTATCAGCCCCAGCATTTT.

This clonotype occurred many times. The DNA of the CDR3 is TGTGCCAGCAGGGAGGGTGGGGAGAACACTGAAGCTTTCTTT. This sequence encodes CASREGGENTEAFF. The chain recombines TRBV6-1 with TRBJ1-1; D gene unclear. Germline V gives CDR1 MNHNS, CDR2 SASEGT. The CDR3 covers 14 residues. Trimming stripped 6 bases from V and 1 base from J, with 12 bases between.